One sample yielded the 23 T cell receptor beta chains listed below, sequenced in a study of blood T cell repertoires in COVID-19. The protocol was immunoSEQ multiplex PCR, while the TCRdb copy is restricted to in-frame clones and leaves out a portion. The sample lists a few hundred thousand clones; around 89% were seen once. The specimen sequenced was peripheral blood. The receptors were sampled from a woman aged 60-70 years with COVID-19, enrolled during active disease.

The chain is built from TRBV15 and TRBJ2-5; D perhaps matches TRBD2 (5 bases). Germline CDR1 reads LNHNV; CDR2 reads YYDKDF (reference sequence). The ends were cut back, 0 bases at V and 1 base at J, with 9 bases in the middle. The CDR3 extends over 15 amino acids. CDR3 in amino acids: CATSRDRRTQETQYF. The CDR3 region has the DNA TGTGCCACCAGCAGAGATCGGAGGACCCAAGAGACCCAGTACTTC.

The genes are TRBV5-4 and TRBJ2-5, with 11 positions matching TRBD2. Germline V CDR1 and CDR2: SGHNT, YYREEE (reference sequence). CDR3 length: 15 amino acids. V was pared by 4 bases and J by 2 bases, with 4 bases of the junction left unmatched. The CDR3 sequence: CASSIGTSGQETQYF. CDR3 nucleotide sequence: TGTGCCAGCAGCATAGGGACTAGCGGACAAGAGACCCAGTACTTC.

J is TRBJ2-1 and V is TRBV19, with D tentatively TRBD1 (5 bases). Trimming removed 6 bases at V and 8 bases at J, with 14 bases between. This CDR3 has 13 amino acids. Germline assignment: CDR1 LNHDA and CDR2 SQIVND (reference sequence). CDR3 sequence: CASRRQPDDEQFF. The CDR3 region has the DNA TGTGCCAGTAGGAGACAGCCCGACGATGAGCAGTTCTTC.

In nucleotides, the CDR3 is TGCGCCAGCAGCTTGGCTGGGGGCAGGGGGCTTGGAAACACCATATATTTT. This encodes CASSLAGGRGLGNTIYF. The chain has TRBV5-1 and TRBJ1-3, with 8 positions matching TRBD1. The length of the CDR3 is 17 residues. In germline, CDR1 is SGHRS, CDR2 YFSETQ. The V and J ends lost 0 bases and 3 bases, in that order; junction bases with no gene match: 8.

The chain combines TRBV19 with TRBJ2-7; 9 bases map to TRBD2. Trimming at V came to 7 bases and at J to 2 bases, leaving 6 bases not matched to a gene. Germline V lookup: CDR1 LNHDA, CDR2 SQIVND (reference sequence). This CDR3 comprises 14 residues. The CDR3 reads CASTLSGGPYEQYF. The DNA of the CDR3 is TGTGCCAGTACCCTAAGCGGGGGGCCCTACGAGCAGTACTTC.

This sequence joins TRBV9 and TRBJ1-2; D unresolved. Trimming pared 0 bases from V and 8 bases from J, leaving 11 bases between. Germline V CDR1 and CDR2: SGDLS, YYNGEE. The CDR3 runs to 13 residues. For the CDR3, the DNA is TGTGCCAGCAGCGTAGATCCGTTGAGCGGCTACACCTTC. Amino acids: CASSVDPLSGYTF. Complete variable domain (other parts from reference TRBV9 and TRBJ1-2): DSGVTQTPKHLITATGQRVTLRCSPRSGDLSVYWYQQSLDQGLQFLIQYYNGEERAKGNILERFSAQQFPDLHSELNLSSLELGDSALYFCASSVDPLSGYTFGSGTRLTVV.

The chain carries TRBV19 and TRBJ1-5; 7 positions match TRBD1. This CDR3 has 15 amino acids. Germline assignment: CDR1 LNHDA and CDR2 SQIVND (reference sequence). V dropped 7 bases and J dropped 3; count of bases not matched to a gene: 9. The CDR3 region is CASTLGQLLNQPQHF. CDR3 sequence (DNA): TGTGCCAGTACGTTGGGACAGCTCCTCAATCAGCCCCAGCATTTT.

This chain connects TRBV7-9 to TRBJ1-1; unclear D gene. The V and J ends lost 8 bases and 4 bases respectively, with 17 bases between them. This CDR3 is 14 amino acids long. Germline assignment: CDR1 SEHNR and CDR2 FQNEAQ (reference sequence). CDR3 amino acids: CASHLPRRGTEAFF. The CDR3 nucleotides are TGTGCCAGCCACCTCCCCCGCCGCGGCACTGAAGCTTTCTTT.

The chain couples TRBV4-2 to TRBJ1-4; D possibly corresponds to TRBD1 (5 bases). Germline V gives CDR1 LGHNA, CDR2 YNFKEQ. With 0 bases removed from V and 7 bases from J, the gap between germline ends came to 15 bases. The length of the CDR3 is 16 residues. The CDR3 spells CASSQDPRVEGEKLFF. DNA of the CDR3: TGTGCCAGCAGCCAAGATCCCAGGGTCGAAGGTGAAAAACTGTTTTTT.

The chain employs TRBV6-2 or TRBV6-3 and TRBJ1-2; TRBD1 matches at 8 bases. CDR1 is MNHEY and CDR2 is SVGEGT in the germline V gene. V trimming: 0 bases; J trimming: 4 bases; junction bases outside the gene matches: 10. The CDR3 has 17 residues. In DNA, the CDR3 is TGTGCCAGCAGTTACTCTCCCCCGGGACAGGCGGCCTATGGCTACACCTTC. Translation: CASSYSPPGQAAYGYTF.

The gene calls are TRBV2 and TRBJ2-1, with TRBD1 as a possible D gene (6 bases). The germline CDR1 and CDR2 sequences are SNHLY and FYNNEI. CDR3 length: 15 residues. V was pared by 6 bases and J by 9 bases, with 21 bases between. CDR3 DNA sequence: TGTGCCAGCAGATACAGGGTGAAGGCGCAATCTGAGCAGTTCTTC. It is translated as CASRYRVKAQSEQFF.

The V gene is TRBV19, the J gene TRBJ1-1; D is perhaps TRBD1 (5 bases). Trimming removed 10 bases from V and 5 bases from J, with 14 bases in between. The germline V gene encodes CDR1 LNHDA and CDR2 SQIVND (reference sequence). The CDR3 has 12 residues. The CDR3 DNA reads TGTGCCACCGTGTCAGGGTGGACTGAAGCTTTCTTT. Residues: CATVSGWTEAFF. The complete variable domain, with remaining parts taken from reference TRBV19 and TRBJ1-1, reads DGGITQSPKYLFRKEGQNVTLSCEQNLNHDAMYWYRQDPGQGLRLIYYSQIVNDFQKGDIAEGYSVSREKKESFPLTVTSAQKNPTAFYLCATVSGWTEAFFGQGTRLTVV.

This chain connects TRBV10-1 to TRBJ1-6; 8 nucleotides match TRBD1. This CDR3 spans 16 amino acids. V dropped 6 bases and J dropped 5; count of bases not matched to a gene: 9. From germline, CDR1 is WNHNN and CDR2 SYGVQD (reference sequence). CDR3 region: CASSRRGTGNNSPLHF. CDR3 in DNA: TGCGCCAGCAGCCGGCGGGGGACAGGTAATAATTCACCCCTCCACTTT.

The count of this clone is one. The rearrangement uses TRBV9 and TRBJ1-5; D is ambiguous. The CDR3 loop spans 14 amino acids. Germline V gene lookup returns CDR1 SGDLS and CDR2 YYNGEE. Trimming shortened V by 0 bases and J by 3 bases, and 7 bases separated the two germline ends. CDR3 protein: CASSVAGSNQPQHF. CDR3 bases: TGTGCCAGCAGCGTAGCAGGATCCAATCAGCCCCAGCATTTT.

In DNA form, the CDR3 reads TGTGCCAGCAGCTTCGGACAGGGGGGCAGCTACGAGCAGTACTTC. It yields the protein CASSFGQGGSYEQYF. V and J are TRBV9 and TRBJ2-7; 10 bases are a match to TRBD1. V dropped 4 bases and J dropped 3; count of bases not matched to a gene: 7. Germline CDR1 and CDR2: SGDLS and YYNGEE. The CDR3 is 15 residues long. Full variable domain (outside the CDR3, taken from reference TRBV9 and TRBJ2-7): DSGVTQTPKHLITATGQRVTLRCSPRSGDLSVYWYQQSLDQGLQFLIQYYNGEERAKGNILERFSAQQFPDLHSELNLSSLELGDSALYFCASSFGQGGSYEQYFGPGTRLTVT.

The rearrangement joins TRBV4-3 to TRBJ1-6, with 8 bases lining up with TRBD1. This CDR3 region has 16 residues. CDR1 is LGHNA, CDR2 YSLEER, per germline. Losses at the gene ends were 0 bases for V and 10 bases for J; bases not matched to a gene: 8. The CDR3 loop reads CASSQDRTGMGSPLHF. The CDR3 DNA reads as TGCGCCAGCAGCCAAGATAGGACAGGGATGGGCTCACCCCTCCACTTT.

DNA for the CDR3: TGTGCCAGCAGCTCGGACACCAGGACCCAGTACTTC. Translation: CASSSDTRTQYF. The chain uses TRBV5-4 and TRBJ2-5; D is possibly TRBD1 (5 bases). Germline loops: CDR1 SGHNT, CDR2 YYREEE (reference sequence). This CDR3 spans 12 amino acids. V was pared by 3 bases and J by 7 bases, with 10 bases between.

This chain joins TRBV16 and TRBJ2-2, with D maybe TRBD2 (6 bases). The CDR3 spans 17 residues. Trimming took off 7 bases at V and 2 bases at J, with 20 bases between the two ends. The V gene's germline CDR1 is KGHSY and CDR2 FQNENV. The CDR3 protein is CASKKRSSGNNTGELFF. In DNA, the CDR3 is TGTGCCAGCAAAAAAAGGAGTAGCGGTAATAACACCGGGGAGCTGTTTTTT.

The V and J genes are TRBV3-1 (or the pseudogene TRBV3-2) and TRBJ1-2, with TRBD1 matching over 8 bases. The CDR3 covers 13 residues. Trimming cost V 5 bases and J 6 bases; bases outside gene matches: 5. Germline CDR1 LGHDT, CDR2 YNNKEL (reference sequence). The CDR3 spells CASSSDRGNGYTF. DNA for the CDR3: TGTGCCAGCAGCTCCGACAGGGGAAATGGCTACACCTTC.

The chain combines TRBV15 with TRBJ1-5, with D maybe TRBD1 (5 bases). The germline V gene has CDR1 LNHNV and CDR2 YYDKDF (reference sequence). The CDR3 is 16 amino acids. The V end lost 0 bases, the J end lost 1 base, and 10 bases lay between the germline ends. Here the CDR3 reads CATSRDRGGSNQPQHF. In nucleotides, the CDR3 is TGTGCCACCAGCAGAGATCGGGGGGGGAGCAATCAGCCCCAGCATTTT.

The chain carries TRBV7-3 and TRBJ2-1, with D possibly TRBD1 on 6 matching bases. The CDR3 is made up of 15 amino acids. V was shortened by 5 bases and J by 0 bases, with 11 bases between the two germline ends. The V gene's germline CDR1 is SGHTA and CDR2 FQGTGA. The CDR3 DNA reads TGTGCCAGCAGCCTTACAGGGAGCTCCTACAATGAGCAGTTCTTC. Its translation is CASSLTGSSYNEQFF. The complete variable domain, with remaining parts taken from reference TRBV7-3 and TRBJ2-1, reads GAGVSQTPSNKVTEKGKYVELRCDPISGHTALYWYRQSLGQGPEFLIYFQGTGAADDSGLPNDRFFAVRPEGSVSTLKIQRTERGDSAVYLCASSLTGSSYNEQFFGPGTRLTVL.

V and J are TRBV5-4 and TRBJ1-4; D may be TRBD1 (5 bases). Per germline, CDR1 SGHNT and CDR2 YYREEE (reference sequence). This CDR3 contains 13 residues. With 2 bases removed from V and 4 bases from J, the gap between germline ends came to 6 bases. The CDR3 spells CASSLQVNEKLFF. The CDR3 region has the DNA TGTGCCAGCAGCTTACAGGTTAATGAAAAACTGTTTTTT.

The chain is built from TRBV7-9 and TRBJ1-1; no clear D. This CDR3 comprises 15 residues. With 1 base removed from V and 5 bases from J, the gap between germline ends came to 14 bases. Germline CDR1 SEHNR, CDR2 FQNEAQ (reference sequence). CDR3 DNA: TGTGCCAGCAGCTTAGGGCGGGTAAAAGAGACTGAAGCTTTCTTT. Translating it yields CASSLGRVKETEAFF.